The 27 T cell receptor beta chains listed next were all sequenced from one sample in a study of T cell changes during pregnancy in multiple sclerosis. TCRdb's copy holds only in-frame clones and misses some; the assay was immunoSEQ multiplex PCR. The sample holds tens of thousands of clones, 92% seen once. The material was peripheral blood, obtained in the first trimester of pregnancy. These TCRs come from a female donor with multiple sclerosis, enrolled in a pregnancy study.

The gene calls are TRBV5-5 and TRBJ1-1; D might be TRBD1 (5 bases). CDR3 size: 15 residues. V lost 7 bases and J 1 base, leaving 17 bases between the germline ends. In germline, CDR1 is SGHKS, CDR2 YYEKEE (reference sequence). CDR3 in DNA: TGTGCCAGCGGCCTCGGAGGGGCTACGAACACTGAAGCTTTCTTT. Protein product: CASGLGGATNTEAFF.

The chain combines TRBV7-9 with TRBJ2-1; 9 bases are a match to TRBD1. Germline V gene lookup returns CDR1 SEHNR and CDR2 FQNEAQ (reference sequence). The CDR3 spans 14 residues. After removal of 7 bases from V and 3 bases from J, the junction contained 4 bases not matched to a gene. In DNA form, the CDR3 reads TGTGCCAGCAACCCGGGACAGGGCTACAATGAGCAGTTCTTC. Residues: CASNPGQGYNEQFF.

The chain employs TRBV25-1 and TRBJ2-2, with D uncertain. The CDR3 contains 15 residues. Trimming removed 1 base at V and 0 bases at J, with 6 bases between. Germline V lookup: CDR1 MGHDK, CDR2 SYGVNS. In nucleotides, the CDR3 is TGTGCCAGCAGTGAATGGCAGGCGAACACCGGGGAGCTGTTTTTT. Translating it yields CASSEWQANTGELFF.

V and J are TRBV7-2 and TRBJ2-3; no clear D. Germline assignment: CDR1 SGHTA and CDR2 FQGNSA. This CDR3 comprises 13 residues. The V end was cut by 5 bases, the J end by 3 bases, with 9 bases between. CDR3 in DNA: TGTGCCAGCAGCCTACGACAAACAGATACGCAGTATTTT. It is translated as CASSLRQTDTQYF.

This chain joins TRBV28 and TRBJ1-2; 11 bases line up with TRBD1. The V gene's germline CDR1 is MDHEN and CDR2 SYDVKM. The V segment lost 4 bases and the J segment 7 bases; nucleotides outside the gene matches: 8. The CDR3 length is 15 residues. DNA for the CDR3: TGTGCCAGCAGTTCCGGACAGGGGGCTGTCTCTGGCTACACCTTC. Its protein product is CASSSGQGAVSGYTF.

Points on this clone: Germline is not matched at one junction end, which may reflect a read error. The rearrangement joins TRBV7-2 to TRBJ2-7, with D possibly TRBD1 on 5 matching bases. The CDR3 has 13 amino acids. Germline V lookup: CDR1 SGHTA, CDR2 FQGNSA. Written as DNA, the CDR3 is TGTGCCAGCAGCCCGACAGAGATGGTGACTTTGAGATTC. Protein product: CASSPTEMVTLRF.

This chain connects TRBV15 to TRBJ2-5; 12 nucleotides agree with TRBD2. This CDR3 contains 18 residues. Germline V lookup: CDR1 LNHNV, CDR2 YYDKDF (reference sequence). V was clipped by 1 base and J by 1 base; unmatched bases: 7. CDR3 sequence reads: CATSRGHRLAGVQETQYF. The CDR3 DNA is TGTGCCACCAGCAGAGGCCACCGACTAGCGGGAGTCCAAGAGACCCAGTACTTC.

The sample holds one count of this clone. The rearrangement uses TRBV4-2 and TRBJ2-1; 10 bases align to TRBD2. Trimming cost V 1 base and J 0 bases; bases outside gene matches: 0. CDR1 LGHNA and CDR2 YNFKEQ come from the germline V gene. CDR3 length: 16 amino acids. CDR3 loop: CASSQASGSSYNEQFF. CDR3 coding DNA: TGTGCCAGCAGCCAAGCTAGCGGGAGCTCCTACAATGAGCAGTTCTTC.

The chain is built from TRBV18 and TRBJ2-1; 9 bases align to TRBD2. Unmatched junction bases numbered 12, after V lost 3 bases and J lost 9 bases. The CDR3 is 16 amino acids. The germline gives CDR1 KGHSH, CDR2 LQKENI. CDR3 loop: CASSPLGGRADGEQFF. The CDR3 coding sequence is TGTGCCAGCTCACCCTTGGGCGGGAGGGCCGACGGTGAGCAGTTCTTC.

The chain joins TRBV27 to TRBJ1-4; no clear D gene. Germline-derived CDR1 and CDR2 are MNHEY and SMNVEV (reference sequence). Trimming removed 1 base at V and 6 bases at J, with 9 bases between. The CDR3 totals 14 residues. The CDR3 region has the DNA TGTGCCAGCAGTTTATGGGCGCTGGATGAAAAACTGTTTTTT. Residues: CASSLWALDEKLFF.

CDR3 in DNA: TGTGCCAGCAGTTTATGGCGGGGAACTGAAGCTTTCTTT. Residues: CASSLWRGTEAFF. The gene calls are TRBV6-1 and TRBJ1-1; D remains unclear. Germline V gives CDR1 MNHNS, CDR2 SASEGT. V was cut by 5 bases and J by 5 bases, with 12 bases left in between. The CDR3 is 13 residues long.

This rearrangement joins TRBV30 to TRBJ1-2, with 10 bases matching TRBD1. Germline CDR1 reads GTSNPN; CDR2 reads SVGIG (reference sequence). The length of the CDR3 is 13 residues. With V trimmed by 0 bases and J by 12 bases, 7 bases remained unmatched. CDR3 in amino acids: CAWSVLDRGRNTF. DNA of the CDR3: TGTGCCTGGAGTGTACTCGACAGGGGGCGAAACACCTTC.

This chain links TRBV6-5 with TRBJ2-1, with D hard to call. The length of the CDR3 is 16 residues. The germline CDR1 and CDR2 sequences are MNHEY and SVGAGI. Trimming shortened V by 2 bases and J by 4 bases, and 15 bases separated the two germline ends. CDR3 loop: CASSYQRGSAYNEQFF. In DNA form, the CDR3 reads TGTGCCAGCAGTTACCAGAGAGGCAGCGCGTACAATGAGCAGTTCTTC.

As DNA, the CDR3 is TGTGCCAGCAGTTCCGGAGAGGGTTTTAACACTGAAGCTTTCTTT. This codes for CASSSGEGFNTEAFF. This rearrangement joins TRBV6-6 to TRBJ1-1; D remains unclear. The CDR3 covers 15 residues. Germline V gene sequence: CDR1 MNHNY, CDR2 SVGAGI (reference sequence). V lost 4 bases and J lost 2, with 14 bases in between.

The rearrangement links TRBV7-3 to TRBJ2-7, with 7 bases aligning to TRBD2. The J segment lost 0 bases and the V segment lost 5 bases, leaving 4 bases of the junction unmatched. This CDR3 is 14 amino acids long. Looked up from germline, CDR1 is SGHTA and CDR2 is FQGTGA. In DNA form, the CDR3 reads TGTGCCAGCAGCCCAAGCGGGGACTCCTACGAGCAGTACTTC. As protein: CASSPSGDSYEQYF.

The chain carries TRBV27 and TRBJ2-1; 7 nucleotides agree with TRBD2. The CDR3 is 13 residues long. The germline V gene has CDR1 MNHEY and CDR2 SMNVEV (reference sequence). The junction had 5 bases not matched to a gene; V was cut back by 6 bases and J by 6 bases. CDR3 residues: CASSAGVINEQFF. The CDR3 nucleotides read TGTGCCAGCAGCGCGGGGGTGATCAATGAGCAGTTCTTC.

This CDR3 reads CASSTRDRAYTGELFF. The CDR3 nucleotides are TGCGCCAGCAGCACCCGGGACAGGGCGTACACCGGGGAGCTGTTTTTT. The genes are TRBV5-1 and TRBJ2-2; 9 bases agree with TRBD1. The length of the CDR3 is 16 residues. CDR1 and CDR2 (germline): SGHRS, YFSETQ. V was clipped by 4 bases and J by 3 bases; unmatched bases: 7.

V gene TRBV28 combines with J gene TRBJ2-4; tentative D call: TRBD2 (6 bases). Germline CDR1 reads MDHEN; CDR2 reads SYDVKM. The CDR3 is made up of 21 amino acids. The V end was cut by 5 bases, the J end by 0 bases, with 29 bases between. Here the CDR3 reads CASSPQRGGTWEVEAKNIQYF. CDR3 DNA sequence: TGTGCCAGCAGTCCTCAAAGGGGAGGCACCTGGGAGGTAGAAGCCAAAAACATTCAGTACTTC.

V gene TRBV15 combines with J gene TRBJ2-3, with 7 bases matching TRBD1. The CDR3 has 16 residues. Per germline, CDR1 LNHNV and CDR2 YYDKDF (reference sequence). Germline trimming cut 0 bases from V and 4 bases from J; bases unmatched to any gene: 7. Here the CDR3 reads CATSRDRAGGADTQYF. CDR3 bases: TGTGCCACCAGCAGAGATCGGGCAGGGGGAGCAGATACGCAGTATTTT.

The chain is built from TRBV7-2 and TRBJ1-5; TRBD1 aligns across 10 bases. The CDR3 covers 15 residues. V dropped 6 bases and J dropped 3; count of bases not matched to a gene: 5. Germline V CDR1 and CDR2: SGHTA, FQGNSA. This CDR3 is CASRRQGAVNQPQHF. Written as DNA, the CDR3 is TGTGCCAGCAGGAGACAGGGGGCCGTCAATCAGCCCCAGCATTTT.

This clone was counted a single time. V usage is TRBV14 and J usage is TRBJ1-2; the D gene is possibly TRBD1 (5 bases). The CDR3 length is 13 residues. Germline V CDR1 and CDR2: SGHDN, FVKESK. Deletions cut 3 bases from V and 4 bases from J, with 9 bases between. CDR3 coding DNA: TGTGCCAGCAGCCAGCAGGGTAGCTATGGCTACACCTTC. This sequence encodes CASSQQGSYGYTF.

V gene TRBV5-6 combines with J gene TRBJ2-1; possibly TRBD1 for D (6 bases). Between the trimmed V and J ends, which lost 6 bases and 9 bases, there was a span of 16 bases. This CDR3 has 13 amino acids. CDR1 is SGHDT, CDR2 YYEEEE, per germline. DNA for the CDR3: TGTGCCAGCAACTTAATACAGGGTTCTGAGCAGTTCTTC. Its protein is CASNLIQGSEQFF.

This chain uses TRBV6-4 with TRBJ2-5; 7 bases line up with TRBD2. With 5 bases clipped from V and 5 bases from J, the junction kept 17 bases outside the gene matches. This CDR3 contains 17 residues. Germline loops: CDR1 MRHNA, CDR2 SNTAGT. The CDR3 coding sequence is TGTGCCAGCAGTACTAGAAAGCGGGGCCCAAATCCGGAGACCCAGTACTTC. Translated: CASSTRKRGPNPETQYF.

V usage is TRBV5-1 and J usage is TRBJ2-7, with 7 bases lining up with TRBD1. Trimming took 6 bases from V and 4 from J; bases not matched to a gene: 16. The length of the CDR3 is 16 residues. CDR1 SGHRS and CDR2 YFSETQ come from the germline V gene. CDR3 loop: CASKPFPGTESYEQYF. CDR3 sequence (DNA): TGCGCCAGCAAGCCATTTCCCGGGACAGAGTCGTACGAGCAGTACTTC.

The J gene is TRBJ2-7, the V gene TRBV7-2, with 7 bases that match TRBD2. Trimming removed 1 base from V and 6 bases from J; junction bases left unmatched: 6. Germline CDR1 is SGHTA and CDR2 is FQGNSA. This CDR3 has 14 amino acids. CDR3 residues: CASSLVSWGGEQYF. The CDR3, as DNA: TGTGCCAGCAGCTTAGTTTCGTGGGGGGGCGAGCAGTACTTC.

The chain uses TRBV6-5 and TRBJ2-1; D ambiguous. CDR3 length: 15 amino acids. V was clipped by 2 bases and J by 4 bases, with 12 bases between them. Germline V lookup: CDR1 MNHEY, CDR2 SVGAGI. CDR3 loop: CASSYLDPSYNEQFF. CDR3 nucleotide sequence: TGTGCCAGCAGTTACCTAGACCCTTCGTACAATGAGCAGTTCTTC.

V and J are TRBV5-4 and TRBJ2-5; TRBD2 is a possible D gene (6 bases). The CDR3 has 15 residues. Germline-derived CDR1 and CDR2 are SGHNT and YYREEE (reference sequence). Trimming removed 4 bases from V and 0 bases from J, with 13 bases in between. The chain's CDR3 is CASSLPRGNQETQYF. CDR3 sequence (DNA): TGTGCCAGCAGCCTACCGCGGGGAAACCAAGAGACCCAGTACTTC.